This is a list of T cell receptor beta chains from one sample in a study of memory CD4+ T cells and cytomegalovirus serostatus. Assay: immunoSEQ multiplex PCR; the TCRdb copy retains only in-frame clones and omits some. The sample lists 40,000 to 50,000 clones, over 65% occurring once. The source material was memory CD4+ T cells from blood. The receptors shown here come from an adult in good health and CMV-seronegative. The CDR3 runs from the conserved cysteine through the conserved F or W. D genes are given only for firm matches. Clone size is given for some rows only: seen once, a few or many times, or a class if the clone is expanded.

cdr3_length,clone_size,j_call,d_call,v_call,cdr3_nt,cdr3_aa
15,-,TRBJ1-1,-,TRBV18,TGTGCCAGCTCACCACCGGGGGGGTGGAACACTGAAGCTTTCTTT,CASSPPGGWNTEAFF
16,-,TRBJ1-3,-,TRBV5-1,TGCGCCAGCAGCTTGGGCGGACAGAACTCTGGAAACACCATATATTTT,CASSLGGQNSGNTIYF
15,-,TRBJ2-7,TRBD1,TRBV5-4,TGTGCCAGCAGCGCTCGGACAGGGGGCGTATACGAGCAGTACTTC,CASSARTGGVYEQYF
13,-,TRBJ2-5,TRBD1,TRBV25-1,TGTGCCAGCACCACATACAGGGGGGAGACCCAGTACTTC,CASTTYRGETQYF
17,-,TRBJ1-4,-,TRBV5-6,TGTGCCAGCAGTGCTAGTGTCCGGGTAGCAACTAATGAAAAACTGTTTTTT,CASSASVRVATNEKLFF
12,-,TRBJ2-5,-,TRBV10-3,TGTGCCATTGGTCAATCGGGGGAGACCCAGTACTTC,CAIGQSGETQYF
16,-,TRBJ2-2,TRBD1,TRBV5-1,TGCGCCAGCAGCTCGGGACAGGGAAGTGGGACCGGGGAGCTGTTTTTT,CASSSGQGSGTGELFF
15,-,TRBJ1-2,-,TRBV5-1,TGCGCCAGCGGCCTCGGGACGGACGTTTTGAGTGGCTACACCTTC,CASGLGTDVLSGYTF
15,-,TRBJ2-5,-,TRBV7-6,TGTGCCAGCAGCTTAGGGAGCTACAGGGAAGAGACCCAGTACTTC,CASSLGSYREETQYF
14,-,TRBJ2-7,TRBD1,TRBV30,TGTGCCTGGAGAGGCCGGGACAGGGTCTACGAGCAGTACTTC,CAWRGRDRVYEQYF
15,-,TRBJ2-3,-,TRBV9,TGTGCCAGCAGCGTAGGAGGGGGTCCGGGTGGTACGCAGTATTTT,CASSVGGGPGGTQYF
15,-,TRBJ1-3,-,TRBV5-5,TGTGCCAGCAGCTTGGACTTCTCTTATCGAGACACCATATATTTT,CASSLDFSYRDTIYF
12,-,TRBJ2-5,-,TRBV7-9,TGTGCCAGCAGCTTAGCGGGGTGGGCCCAGTACTTC,CASSLAGWAQYF
14,-,TRBJ2-3,TRBD1,TRBV6-5,TGTGCCAGCAACTCGGGACAGGGTACAGATACGCAGTATTTT,CASNSGQGTDTQYF
15,-,TRBJ2-7,-,TRBV2,TGTGCCAGCAGTCAAGCTGACAGAATTCACTACGAGCAGTACTTC,CASSQADRIHYEQYF
11,once,TRBJ2-3,-,TRBV30,TGTGCCTGGATTAAGGGGTATACGCAGTATTTT,CAWIKGYTQYF
14,-,TRBJ1-1,-,TRBV28,TGTGCCAGCAGTTGGGCAGCACTGAACACTGAAGCTTTCTTT,CASSWAALNTEAFF
10,-,TRBJ2-3,-,TRBV20-1,TGCAGTGCTAGAGTAGATACGCAGTATTTT,CSARVDTQYF
14,-,TRBJ2-3,-,TRBV18,TGTGCCAGCTCACCCGGGACATTTGGAGATACGCAGTATTTT,CASSPGTFGDTQYF
13,-,TRBJ2-7,TRBD1,TRBV29-1,TGCAGCGTTGAACCGGGACAGGGAGGTGAGCAGTACTTC,CSVEPGQGGEQYF
15,-,TRBJ2-1,-,TRBV27,TGTGCCAGCAGTTTAGAAGGGGGGGGCTACAATGAGCAGTTCTTC,CASSLEGGGYNEQFF
14,-,TRBJ1-2,-,TRBV6-6,TGTGCCAGCAGTCCCCCCAACAGAGTCTATGGCTACACCTTC,CASSPPNRVYGYTF
14,-,TRBJ1-1,-,TRBV5-1,TGCGCCAGCAGCCCCAGGGGAAGGGGGACTGAAGCTTTCTTT,CASSPRGRGTEAFF
15,-,TRBJ1-2,-,TRBV7-2,TGTGCCAGCAGCTCGATCTCGACAGCCAACTATGGCTACACCTTC,CASSSISTANYGYTF
14,-,TRBJ1-6,-,TRBV6-1,TGTGCCAGCGAGGGCATGGTAGGTTATTCACCCCTCCACTTT,CASEGMVGYSPLHF
12,once,TRBJ2-5,-,TRBV4-1,TGCGCCAGCAGCCATCTTATGGAGACCCAGTACTTC,CASSHLMETQYF
13,-,TRBJ1-2,-,TRBV5-6,TGTGCCAGCAGCTTGTTGGCAGCCTATGGCTACACCTTC,CASSLLAAYGYTF
16,-,TRBJ2-3,TRBD1,TRBV5-6,TGTGCCAGCAGCGATGGCCCAGGGGGCCCCACAGATACGCAGTATTTT,CASSDGPGGPTDTQYF
16,-,TRBJ1-6,TRBD1,TRBV9,TGTGCCAGCAGCGTCGACCCGGGGACAGCTAATTCACCCCTCCACTTT,CASSVDPGTANSPLHF
15,few,TRBJ1-3,-,TRBV4-2,TGTGCCAGCAGCCAAGGCCACATCTCTGGAAACACCATATATTTT,CASSQGHISGNTIYF
13,-,TRBJ2-7,TRBD1,TRBV19,TGTGCCAGTAGTTTTAACAGGGGCTACGAGCAGTACTTC,CASSFNRGYEQYF
16,-,TRBJ1-3,-,TRBV5-1,TGCGCCAGCAGCCGTTCCGGACAAAACTCTGGAAACACCATATATTTT,CASSRSGQNSGNTIYF